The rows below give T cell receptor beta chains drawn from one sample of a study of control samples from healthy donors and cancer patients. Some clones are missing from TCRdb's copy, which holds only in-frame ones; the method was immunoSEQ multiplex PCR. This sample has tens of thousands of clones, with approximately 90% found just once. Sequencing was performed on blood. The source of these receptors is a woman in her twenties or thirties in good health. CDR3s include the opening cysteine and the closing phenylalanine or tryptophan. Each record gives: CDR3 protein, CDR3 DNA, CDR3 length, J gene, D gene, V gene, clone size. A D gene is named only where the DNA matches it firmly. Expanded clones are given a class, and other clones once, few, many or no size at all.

CDR3 protein: CASVRTQYF
CDR3 DNA: TGTGCCAGCGTGAGGACCCAGTACTTC
CDR3 length: 9
J gene: TRBJ2-5
D gene: -
V gene: TRBV12-3/TRBV12-4
clone size: -

CDR3 protein: CASSQDRTSGIGQYF
CDR3 DNA: TGCGCCAGCAGCCAAGACAGGACTAGCGGAATAGGGCAGTACTTC
CDR3 length: 15
J gene: TRBJ2-7
D gene: TRBD2
V gene: TRBV4-1
clone size: -

CDR3 protein: CASSQDPSGWQYF
CDR3 DNA: TGTGCCAGCAGCCAAGACCCCTCGGGTTGGCAGTACTTC
CDR3 length: 13
J gene: TRBJ2-7
D gene: -
V gene: TRBV14
clone size: -

CDR3 protein: CSVGRWGGRQETQYF
CDR3 DNA: TGCAGCGTTGGAAGGTGGGGGGGGAGACAAGAGACCCAGTACTTC
CDR3 length: 15
J gene: TRBJ2-5
D gene: TRBD2
V gene: TRBV29-1
clone size: once

CDR3 protein: CASSLQGGIANEKLFF
CDR3 DNA: TGTGCCAGCAGCTTGCAAGGGGGAATAGCTAATGAAAAACTGTTTTTT
CDR3 length: 16
J gene: TRBJ1-4
D gene: -
V gene: TRBV5-6
clone size: -

CDR3 protein: CASSLRDLGWQAFF
CDR3 DNA: TGTGCCAGCTCACTGCGGGACCTCGGTTGGCAAGCTTTCTTT
CDR3 length: 14
J gene: TRBJ1-1
D gene: -
V gene: TRBV18
clone size: -

CDR3 protein: CASSSRGPSSGNTIYF
CDR3 DNA: TGTGCCAGCTCAAGCCGGGGCCCCAGCTCTGGAAACACCATATATTTT
CDR3 length: 16
J gene: TRBJ1-3
D gene: -
V gene: TRBV18
clone size: -

CDR3 protein: CASSWAQTGPLMNTEAFF
CDR3 DNA: TGCGCCAGCAGCTGGGCCCAGACAGGCCCCTTAATGAACACTGAAGCTTTCTTT
CDR3 length: 18
J gene: TRBJ1-1
D gene: -
V gene: TRBV5-1
clone size: -

CDR3 protein: CASTPSGGWEKLFF
CDR3 DNA: TGTGCCAGTACCCCCAGTGGGGGTTGGGAAAAACTGTTTTTT
CDR3 length: 14
J gene: TRBJ1-4
D gene: -
V gene: TRBV19
clone size: -

CDR3 protein: CATSRVGGLSGNTIYF
CDR3 DNA: TGTGCCACCAGCAGAGTTGGGGGGCTCTCTGGAAACACCATATATTTT
CDR3 length: 16
J gene: TRBJ1-3
D gene: -
V gene: TRBV15
clone size: -

CDR3 protein: CASREGQGREAFF
CDR3 DNA: TGTGCCAGCAGGGAGGGACAGGGAAGAGAAGCTTTCTTT
CDR3 length: 13
J gene: TRBJ1-1
D gene: TRBD1
V gene: TRBV6-5
clone size: once

CDR3 protein: CASAGYSNQPQHF
CDR3 DNA: TGTGCCAGTGCCGGTTATAGCAATCAGCCCCAGCATTTT
CDR3 length: 13
J gene: TRBJ1-5
D gene: -
V gene: TRBV19
clone size: few

CDR3 protein: CASRYQSGTGGTEAFF
CDR3 DNA: TGTGCCAGCCGGTATCAGAGTGGGACAGGGGGCACTGAAGCTTTCTTT
CDR3 length: 16
J gene: TRBJ1-1
D gene: TRBD1
V gene: TRBV3-1/TRBV3-2
clone size: few

CDR3 protein: CASSSSRGVEAFF
CDR3 DNA: TGTGCCAGCAGTTCGTCTAGGGGGGTTGAAGCTTTCTTT
CDR3 length: 13
J gene: TRBJ1-1
D gene: -
V gene: TRBV6-5
clone size: -

CDR3 protein: CAISAMTGYEAFF
CDR3 DNA: TGTGCCATCAGTGCTATGACAGGGTATGAAGCTTTCTTT
CDR3 length: 13
J gene: TRBJ1-1
D gene: TRBD1
V gene: TRBV10-3
clone size: -

CDR3 protein: CASSLGYSGNSPLHF
CDR3 DNA: TGTGCCAGCAGCTTAGGATACTCAGGGAATTCACCCCTCCACTTT
CDR3 length: 15
J gene: TRBJ1-6
D gene: -
V gene: TRBV7-2
clone size: -

CDR3 protein: CASFLSGTSTDTQYF
CDR3 DNA: TGTGCCAGCTTCTTGTCAGGGACTAGCACAGATACGCAGTATTTT
CDR3 length: 15
J gene: TRBJ2-3
D gene: -
V gene: TRBV18
clone size: -

CDR3 protein: CASSRGAYSNQPQHF
CDR3 DNA: TGTGCCAGCAGCCGAGGGGCATATAGCAATCAGCCCCAGCATTTT
CDR3 length: 15
J gene: TRBJ1-5
D gene: -
V gene: TRBV7-8
clone size: -

CDR3 protein: CASSLAPNPNIQYF
CDR3 DNA: TGTGCCAGCAGCTTGGCTCCGAACCCAAACATTCAGTACTTC
CDR3 length: 14
J gene: TRBJ2-4
D gene: -
V gene: TRBV5-4
clone size: -

CDR3 protein: CATSGGNTIYF
CDR3 DNA: TGTGCCACCTCCGGAGGAAACACCATATATTTT
CDR3 length: 11
J gene: TRBJ1-3
D gene: -
V gene: TRBV10-3
clone size: -

CDR3 protein: CASTLGQGMIQYF
CDR3 DNA: TGTGCCAGCACTCTCGGACAGGGGATGATCCAGTACTTC
CDR3 length: 13
J gene: TRBJ2-5
D gene: TRBD1
V gene: TRBV6-5
clone size: few

CDR3 protein: CASTSELAGGEQYF
CDR3 DNA: TGTGCCAGCACCTCGGAACTAGCGGGAGGCGAGCAGTACTTC
CDR3 length: 14
J gene: TRBJ2-7
D gene: TRBD2
V gene: TRBV27
clone size: -

CDR3 protein: CASSSSGGRFDEQFF
CDR3 DNA: TGTGCCAGCAGTTCTAGCGGGGGGCGCTTCGATGAGCAGTTCTTC
CDR3 length: 15
J gene: TRBJ2-1
D gene: TRBD2
V gene: TRBV6-5
clone size: -

CDR3 protein: CSVRGQANEKLFF
CDR3 DNA: TGCAGCGTGCGGGGACAGGCTAATGAAAAACTGTTTTTT
CDR3 length: 13
J gene: TRBJ1-4
D gene: TRBD1
V gene: TRBV29-1
clone size: once

CDR3 protein: CAGTTDMLYGYTF
CDR3 DNA: TGTGCCGGAACTACGGACATGCTATATGGCTACACCTTC
CDR3 length: 13
J gene: TRBJ1-2
D gene: -
V gene: TRBV2
clone size: -

CDR3 protein: CASSEGGRRVYGYTF
CDR3 DNA: TGTGCCAGCAGTGAAGGAGGTCGCAGGGTCTATGGCTACACCTTC
CDR3 length: 15
J gene: TRBJ1-2
D gene: -
V gene: TRBV6-1
clone size: -

CDR3 protein: CASSLAESTEAFF
CDR3 DNA: TGTGCCAGCAGCTTGGCTGAGAGCACTGAAGCTTTCTTT
CDR3 length: 13
J gene: TRBJ1-1
D gene: -
V gene: TRBV5-5
clone size: -

CDR3 protein: CASSLRGSDTQYF
CDR3 DNA: TGTGCCAGCAGCCTAAGGGGGTCAGATACGCAGTATTTT
CDR3 length: 13
J gene: TRBJ2-3
D gene: -
V gene: TRBV3-1/TRBV3-2
clone size: -

CDR3 protein: CASSDGGQGVGETQYF
CDR3 DNA: TGTGCCAGCAGTGATGGGGGACAGGGGGTAGGAGAGACCCAGTACTTC
CDR3 length: 16
J gene: TRBJ2-5
D gene: TRBD1
V gene: TRBV6-1
clone size: -

CDR3 protein: CASSSLGRAWGKNIQYF
CDR3 DNA: TGTGCCAGCAGCTCCCTGGGGAGGGCATGGGGCAAAAACATTCAGTACTTC
CDR3 length: 17
J gene: TRBJ2-4
D gene: TRBD2
V gene: TRBV7-8
clone size: -

CDR3 protein: CASSGHRNTEAFF
CDR3 DNA: TGCGCCAGCTCGGGACACCGAAACACTGAAGCTTTCTTT
CDR3 length: 13
J gene: TRBJ1-1
D gene: -
V gene: TRBV10-1
clone size: -